The rows below give T cell receptor beta chains drawn from one sample of a study of OX40 agonist ivuxolimab in advanced cancers. TCRdb's table, derived via immunoSEQ multiplex PCR, lists solely in-frame clones and lacks some. The sample contains around 64,000 clones, approximately 88% of which appear only once. The sequences come from CD4+ or CD8+ T cells sorted from blood, collected in a trial of the OX40 agonist ivuxolimab. These receptor sequences come from an adult with an advanced solid tumor such as melanoma, head and neck, liver or kidney cancer. Each CDR3 is given with its conserved first and last residue. A D gene is named only where the DNA matches it firmly. Clone size, where shown, is once, few, many, or a class for clones that have expanded.

d_gene	v_gene	j_gene	abundance	CDR3nt	CDR3aa
TRBD1	TRBV4-2	TRBJ2-5	.	TGTGCCAGCAGCCAAGCTATAATAAAGCGACAGGGAGAGACCCAGTACTTC	CASSQAIIKRQGETQYF
TRBD2	TRBV30	TRBJ2-1	.	TGTGCCTGGAGTGCCGGACTAGCGGGGGGGCCGGATGAGCAGTTCTTC	CAWSAGLAGGPDEQFF
.	TRBV2	TRBJ1-2	.	TGTGCCAGCAGTGTGGGGGGCTATGGCTACACCTTC	CASSVGGYGYTF
TRBD2	TRBV10-3	TRBJ2-7	.	TGTGCCACCACCCCGGGAGGGGTGTCCTACGAGCAGTACTTC	CATTPGGVSYEQYF
.	TRBV6-1	TRBJ2-5	.	TGTGCCAGCAGTGATCCGGTCAGGGTGGAGACCCAGTACTTC	CASSDPVRVETQYF
TRBD2	TRBV2	TRBJ2-2	.	TGTGCCAGCAGTGATGCTAGCGGGGCCCCCGGGGAGCTGTTTTTT	CASSDASGAPGELFF
.	TRBV10-3	TRBJ2-5	.	TGTGCCATCAGTGACCCGGGATTTGGGTCGGGGACCCAGTACTTC	CAISDPGFGSGTQYF
TRBD1	TRBV7-9	TRBJ2-1	.	TGTGCCAGCATTCCCGGGACAGGGGATCGTGAGCAGTTCTTC	CASIPGTGDREQFF
TRBD1	TRBV11-3	TRBJ1-1	.	TGTGCCAGCAGCCCACAGGGGGATGCTGAAGCTTTCTTT	CASSPQGDAEAFF
TRBD1	TRBV18	TRBJ2-7	.	TGTGCCAGCTCACCTCGGACAGGGGGTGGCACCTACGAGCAGTACTTC	CASSPRTGGGTYEQYF
.	TRBV2	TRBJ2-7	.	TGTGCCAGCAGATTTGGCTCCCAAAGCTCCTACGAGCAGTACTTC	CASRFGSQSSYEQYF
.	TRBV5-6	TRBJ1-5	.	TGTGCCAGCAGCTTGGCCGGTGATCAGCCCCAGCATTTT	CASSLAGDQPQHF
.	TRBV2	TRBJ2-5	.	TGTGCCAGCAGGACCCTACAGGGGGGGGAGACCCAGTACTTC	CASRTLQGGETQYF
.	TRBV7-2	TRBJ1-4	.	TGTGCCAGCAGCCTTGCAACTAATGAAAAACTGTTTTTT	CASSLATNEKLFF
.	TRBV5-6	TRBJ1-4	.	TGTGCCAGCAGCACTACAGGGACGGCCGGGAAACTGTTTTTT	CASSTTGTAGKLFF
TRBD1	TRBV18	TRBJ2-1	.	TGTGCCAGCTCACGGGACAGGGGGAATGAGCAGTTCTTC	CASSRDRGNEQFF
.	TRBV29-1	TRBJ2-7	.	TGCAGCGTTGAATTATGGGGAAGCTCCTACGAGCAGTACTTC	CSVELWGSSYEQYF
.	TRBV2	TRBJ2-5	.	TGTGCCAGCAGTGAAGCGCTCTTCGGCGGGCAGGTGGAGACCCAGTACTTC	CASSEALFGGQVETQYF
.	TRBV5-8	TRBJ1-3	.	TGTGCCAGCAGCCTCGGGGGGTTAACTGGAAACACCATATATTTT	CASSLGGLTGNTIYF
.	TRBV18	TRBJ1-4	.	TGTGCCAGCTCACCAGGTGGGGGAAGAGAAAAACTGTTTTTT	CASSPGGGREKLFF
.	TRBV11-2	TRBJ2-3	.	TGTGCCAGCAGCCGACTCCGAGGGGGGGGGACGCAGTATTTT	CASSRLRGGGTQYF
.	TRBV10-3	TRBJ1-2	once	TGTGCCATCAGGGCTGGGGACTATGGCTACACCTTC	CAIRAGDYGYTF
TRBD1	TRBV30	TRBJ2-7	.	TGTGCCTGGGGGTTGGGGACAGGAACCTACGAGCAGTACTTC	CAWGLGTGTYEQYF
TRBD1	TRBV6-1	TRBJ1-2	.	TGTGCCAGCAGTCGACAGGGGCGGGAAGGCTACACCTTC	CASSRQGREGYTF
TRBD1	TRBV6-6	TRBJ1-1	.	TGTGCCAGCATGGGAGGACAGGGGAACACTGAAGCTTTCTTT	CASMGGQGNTEAFF
TRBD1	TRBV7-9	TRBJ1-4	.	TGTGCCAGCAGCCAAAGGACAGGGGCAACTAATGAAAAACTGTTTTTT	CASSQRTGATNEKLFF
TRBD2	TRBV4-1	TRBJ2-3	.	TGCGCCAGCAACCAAGTGGGGGTTGGGGGGGCGCAGTATTTT	CASNQVGVGGAQYF
.	TRBV19	TRBJ2-1	.	TGTGCCAGTAGTCAAGGCGGAGGATACAATGAGCAGTTCTTC	CASSQGGGYNEQFF
TRBD1	TRBV11-2	TRBJ1-4	.	TGTGCCAGCAGCAGAGGACAGGGGACCTCTAATGAAAAACTGTTTTTT	CASSRGQGTSNEKLFF
.	TRBV2	TRBJ2-7	.	TGTGCCAGCAGTGAAGCGTTGTTTACATTGGATGACGAGCAGTACTTC	CASSEALFTLDDEQYF
.	TRBV2	TRBJ1-5	few	TGTGCCAGCAGCCCCAGACGGAACAATCAGCCCCAGCATTTT	CASSPRRNNQPQHF
TRBD1	TRBV28	TRBJ1-2	.	TGTGCCAGCAGTTCCGGGACAGGGTACTATGGCTACACCTTC	CASSSGTGYYGYTF